The present entry profiles one T cell receptor (beta chain) with its context. This sample is drawn from a study of T cells in Graves' hyperthyroidism and ophthalmopathy. The V and J ends lost 0 bases and 8 bases respectively, with 10 bases between them. The CDR3 consists of 13 residues. Germline V lookup: CDR1 MGHRA, CDR2 YSYEKL. From RNA transcripts, TCR beta CDR3 regions were amplified. Initially, a first-round RT-PCR of the TCR CDR3 employed the HTBI primer set. One entry per CDR3 protein, called by TCRdb with MiXCR from the multiplex PCR reads. This table holds about 580,000 distinct CDR3 sequences, more than 11% found once.

The TCR originated in a woman aged 30 to 39 with Graves' hyperthyroidism that later progressed to Graves' ophthalmopathy. Sequenced: blood. The genes are TRBV4-1 and TRBJ1-2; D unresolved. The CDR3 DNA is TGCGCCAGCAGCCAAGATCGGGTAGACGGCTACACCTTC. Amino acids: CASSQDRVDGYTF.